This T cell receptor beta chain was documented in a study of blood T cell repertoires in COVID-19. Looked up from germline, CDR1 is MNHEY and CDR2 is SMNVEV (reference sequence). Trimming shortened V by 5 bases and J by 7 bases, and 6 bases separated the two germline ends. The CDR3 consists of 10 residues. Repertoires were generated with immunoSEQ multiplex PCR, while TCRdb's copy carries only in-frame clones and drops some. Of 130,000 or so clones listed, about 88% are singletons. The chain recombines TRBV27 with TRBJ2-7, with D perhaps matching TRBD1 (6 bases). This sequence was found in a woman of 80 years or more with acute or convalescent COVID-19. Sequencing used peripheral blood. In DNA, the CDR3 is TGTGCCAGCAGTACAGGGGAGCAGTACTTC. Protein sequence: CASSTGEQYF.